The clone carrying this T cell receptor (beta chain) was counted once. Other nucleotide sequences in the sample specify the same CDR3. Germline trimming cut 3 bases from V and 0 bases from J; bases unmatched to any gene: 0. The CDR3 sequence is 14 residues long. Germline V gene sequence: CDR1 SGHNT, CDR2 YENEEA. How the authors handled the data: The authors estimated nucleated cell counts from reference gene primer amplification. Profiling relied on immunoSEQ multiplex PCR, and the TCRdb table lists in-frame clones only, not all of them. That table furnishes V, J and clone size, whereas the DNA furnished D and trimming. The sample includes 300,000 or so clones, just over 85% of them seen just once. Those who participated ranged in age from roughly 18 to 100 years and resided in under 25 US areas. The data were obtained in a study of blood T cell repertoires in COVID-19.

The chain couples TRBV11-3 to TRBJ2-3, with 7 bases matching TRBD2. The sequence was collected from a woman aged 40 to 49 with acute COVID-19. Material: PBMCs or T cells enriched from blood (not recorded which). CDR3 in amino acids: CASSLRGSTDTQYF. The CDR3, as DNA: TGTGCCAGCAGCTTGCGGGGGAGCACAGATACGCAGTATTTT.